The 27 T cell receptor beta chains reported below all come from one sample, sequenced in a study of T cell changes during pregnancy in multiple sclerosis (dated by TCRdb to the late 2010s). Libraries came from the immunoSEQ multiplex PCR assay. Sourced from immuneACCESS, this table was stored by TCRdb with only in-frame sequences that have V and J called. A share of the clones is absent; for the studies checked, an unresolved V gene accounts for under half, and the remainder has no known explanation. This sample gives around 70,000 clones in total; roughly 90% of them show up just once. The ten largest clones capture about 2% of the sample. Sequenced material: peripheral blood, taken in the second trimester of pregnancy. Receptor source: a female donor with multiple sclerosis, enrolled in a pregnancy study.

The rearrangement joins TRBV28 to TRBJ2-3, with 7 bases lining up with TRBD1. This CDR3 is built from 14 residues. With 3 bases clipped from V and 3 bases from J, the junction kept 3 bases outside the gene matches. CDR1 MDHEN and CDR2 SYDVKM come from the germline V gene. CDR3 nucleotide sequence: TGTGCCAGCAGTTTGACAGGGTATACAGATACGCAGTATTTT. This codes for CASSLTGYTDTQYF.

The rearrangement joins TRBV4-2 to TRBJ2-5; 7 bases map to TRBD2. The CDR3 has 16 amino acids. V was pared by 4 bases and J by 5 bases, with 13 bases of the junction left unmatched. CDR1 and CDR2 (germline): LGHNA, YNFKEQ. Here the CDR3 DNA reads TGTGCCAGCAGCCGGGCTTGGGGAGGGGAAGGGGAGACCCAGTACTTC. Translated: CASSRAWGGEGETQYF.

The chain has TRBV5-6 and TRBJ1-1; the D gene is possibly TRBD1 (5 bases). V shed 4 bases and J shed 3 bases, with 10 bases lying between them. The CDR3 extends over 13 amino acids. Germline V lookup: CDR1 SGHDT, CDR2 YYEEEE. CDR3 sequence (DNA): TGTGCCAGCAGCATGACAGTGGACACTGAAGCTTTCTTT. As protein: CASSMTVDTEAFF.

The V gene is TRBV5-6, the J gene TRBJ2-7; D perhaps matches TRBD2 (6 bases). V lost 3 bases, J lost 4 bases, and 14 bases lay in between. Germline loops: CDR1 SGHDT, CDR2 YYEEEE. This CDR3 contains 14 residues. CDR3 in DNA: TGTGCCAGCAGCTGGGATGCCGGGGGATACGAGCAGTACTTC. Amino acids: CASSWDAGGYEQYF.

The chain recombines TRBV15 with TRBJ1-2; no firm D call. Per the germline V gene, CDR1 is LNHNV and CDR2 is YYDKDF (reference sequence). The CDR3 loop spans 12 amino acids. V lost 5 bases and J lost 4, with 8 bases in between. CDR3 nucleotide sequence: TGTGCCACCAGCGGGCCAGTCTATGGCTACACCTTC. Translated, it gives CATSGPVYGYTF.

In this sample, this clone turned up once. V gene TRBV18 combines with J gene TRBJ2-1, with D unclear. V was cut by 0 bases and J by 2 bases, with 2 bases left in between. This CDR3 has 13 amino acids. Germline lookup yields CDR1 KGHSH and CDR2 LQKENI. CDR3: CASSPPTYNEQFF. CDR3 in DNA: TGTGCCAGCTCACCACCTACCTACAATGAGCAGTTCTTC.

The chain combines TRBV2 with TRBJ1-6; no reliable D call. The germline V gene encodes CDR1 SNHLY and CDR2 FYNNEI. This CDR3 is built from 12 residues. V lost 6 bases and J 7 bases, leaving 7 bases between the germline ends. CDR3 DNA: TGTGCCAGCAGGTTAATAAATTCACCCCTCCACTTT. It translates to CASRLINSPLHF.

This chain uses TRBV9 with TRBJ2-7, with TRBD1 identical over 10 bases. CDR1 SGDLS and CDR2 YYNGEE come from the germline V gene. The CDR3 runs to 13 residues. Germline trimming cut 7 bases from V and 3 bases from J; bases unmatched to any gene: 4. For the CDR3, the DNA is TGTGCCAGCTCCCGGGACAGGGGCTACGAGCAGTACTTC. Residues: CASSRDRGYEQYF.

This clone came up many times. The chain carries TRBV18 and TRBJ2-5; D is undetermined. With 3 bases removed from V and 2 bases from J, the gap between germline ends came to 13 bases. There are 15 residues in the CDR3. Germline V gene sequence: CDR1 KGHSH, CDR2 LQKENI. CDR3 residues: CASSPTVGEQETQYF. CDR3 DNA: TGTGCCAGCTCACCCACCGTCGGAGAACAAGAGACCCAGTACTTC.

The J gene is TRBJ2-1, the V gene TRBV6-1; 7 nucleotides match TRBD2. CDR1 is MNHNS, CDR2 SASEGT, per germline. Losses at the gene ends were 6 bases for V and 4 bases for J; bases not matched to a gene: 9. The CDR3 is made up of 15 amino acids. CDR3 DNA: TGTGCCAGCAGCGCCCTAGGGAGGGGATACAATGAGCAGTTCTTC. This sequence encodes CASSALGRGYNEQFF.

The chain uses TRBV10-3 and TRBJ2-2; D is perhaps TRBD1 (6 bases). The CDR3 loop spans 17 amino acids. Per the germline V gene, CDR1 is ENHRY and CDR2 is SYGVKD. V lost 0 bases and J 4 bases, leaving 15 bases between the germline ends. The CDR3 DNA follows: TGTGCCATCAGTGAGTCGAAGGGGATAGGGGGCACCGGGGAGCTGTTTTTT. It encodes CAISESKGIGGTGELFF.

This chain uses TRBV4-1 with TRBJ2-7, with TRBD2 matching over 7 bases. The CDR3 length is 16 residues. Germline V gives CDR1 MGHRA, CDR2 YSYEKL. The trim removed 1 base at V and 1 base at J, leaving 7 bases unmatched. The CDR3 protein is CASSQALADSSYEQYF. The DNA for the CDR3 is TGCGCCAGCAGCCAAGCGCTAGCGGACTCTTCCTACGAGCAGTACTTC.

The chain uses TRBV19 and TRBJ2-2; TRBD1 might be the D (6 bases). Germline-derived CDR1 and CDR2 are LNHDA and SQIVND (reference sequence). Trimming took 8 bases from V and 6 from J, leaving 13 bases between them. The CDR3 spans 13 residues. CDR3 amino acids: CASRQGQAGELFF. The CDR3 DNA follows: TGTGCCAGTCGCCAGGGGCAAGCCGGGGAGCTGTTTTTT.

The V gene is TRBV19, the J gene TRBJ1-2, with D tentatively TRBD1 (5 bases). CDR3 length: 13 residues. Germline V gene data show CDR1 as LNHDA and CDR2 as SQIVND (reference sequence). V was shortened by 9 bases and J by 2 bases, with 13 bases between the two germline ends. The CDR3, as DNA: TGTGCCAGCGGGGGAGACGGAAACTATGGCTACACCTTC. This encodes CASGGDGNYGYTF. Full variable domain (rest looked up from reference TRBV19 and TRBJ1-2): DGGITQSPKYLFRKEGQNVTLSCEQNLNHDAMYWYRQDPGQGLRLIYYSQIVNDFQKGDIAEGYSVSREKKESFPLTVTSAQKNPTAFYLCASGGDGNYGYTFGSGTRLTVV.

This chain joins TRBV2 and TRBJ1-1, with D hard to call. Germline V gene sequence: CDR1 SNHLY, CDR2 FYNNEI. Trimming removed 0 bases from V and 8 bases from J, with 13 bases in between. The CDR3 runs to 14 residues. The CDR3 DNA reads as TGTGCCAGCAGTGAAGCGCACGTGTTAACAGAAGCTTTCTTT. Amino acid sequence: CASSEAHVLTEAFF.

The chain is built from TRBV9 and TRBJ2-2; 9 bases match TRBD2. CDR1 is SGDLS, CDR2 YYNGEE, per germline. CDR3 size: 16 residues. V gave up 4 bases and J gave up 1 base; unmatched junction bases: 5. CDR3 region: CASSTYSGGNTGELFF. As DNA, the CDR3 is TGTGCCAGCAGCACATATAGCGGGGGGAACACCGGGGAGCTGTTTTTT.

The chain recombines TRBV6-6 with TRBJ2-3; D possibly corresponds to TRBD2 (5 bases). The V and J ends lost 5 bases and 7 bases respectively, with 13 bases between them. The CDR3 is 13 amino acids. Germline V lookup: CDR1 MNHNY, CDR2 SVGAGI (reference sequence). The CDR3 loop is CASSTFSGYTQYF. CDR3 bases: TGTGCCAGCAGTACCTTCAGCGGCTATACGCAGTATTTT.

The CDR3 reads CASSEGDGYGYTF. The CDR3 region has the DNA TGTGCCAGCAGCGAGGGGGACGGGTATGGCTACACCTTC. V usage is TRBV9 and J usage is TRBJ1-2, with D possibly matching TRBD1 (6 bases). V lost 3 bases and J lost 5, with 11 bases in between. Per the germline V gene, CDR1 is SGDLS and CDR2 is YYNGEE. There are 13 residues in the CDR3.

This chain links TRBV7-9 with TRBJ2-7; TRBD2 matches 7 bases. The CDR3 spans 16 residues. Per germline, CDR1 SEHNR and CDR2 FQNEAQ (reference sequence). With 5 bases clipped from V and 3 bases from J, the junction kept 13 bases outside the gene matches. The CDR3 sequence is CASSPPFGGSDYEQYF. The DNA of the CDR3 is TGTGCCAGCAGCCCACCCTTTGGCGGGAGTGACTACGAGCAGTACTTC.

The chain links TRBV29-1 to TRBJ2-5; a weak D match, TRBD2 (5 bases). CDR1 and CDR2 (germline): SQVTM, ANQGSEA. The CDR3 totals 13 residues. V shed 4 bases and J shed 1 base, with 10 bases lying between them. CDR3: CSVAGGLQETQYF. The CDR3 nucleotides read TGCAGCGTTGCTGGCGGACTCCAAGAGACCCAGTACTTC.

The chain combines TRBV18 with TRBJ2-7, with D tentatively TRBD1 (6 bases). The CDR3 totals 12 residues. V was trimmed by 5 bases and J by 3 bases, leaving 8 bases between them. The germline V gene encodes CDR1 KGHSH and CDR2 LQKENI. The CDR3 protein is CASSSRGYEQYF. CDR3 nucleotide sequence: TGTGCCAGCTCATCCAGGGGCTACGAGCAGTACTTC.

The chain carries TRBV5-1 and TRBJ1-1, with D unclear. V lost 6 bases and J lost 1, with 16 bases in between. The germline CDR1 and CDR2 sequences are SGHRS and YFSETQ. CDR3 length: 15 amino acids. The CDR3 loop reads CASTITNSGNTEAFF. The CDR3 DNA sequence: TGCGCCAGCACCATAACAAACTCAGGGAACACTGAAGCTTTCTTT.

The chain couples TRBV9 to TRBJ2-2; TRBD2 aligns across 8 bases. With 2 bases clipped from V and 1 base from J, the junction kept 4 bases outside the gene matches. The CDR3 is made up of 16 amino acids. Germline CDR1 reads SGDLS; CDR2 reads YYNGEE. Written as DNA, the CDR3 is TGTGCCAGCAGCGTCGTAGCGGGGCGGAACACCGGGGAGCTGTTTTTT. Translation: CASSVVAGRNTGELFF. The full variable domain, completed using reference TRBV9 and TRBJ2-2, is DSGVTQTPKHLITATGQRVTLRCSPRSGDLSVYWYQQSLDQGLQFLIQYYNGEERAKGNILERFSAQQFPDLHSELNLSSLELGDSALYFCASSVVAGRNTGELFFGEGSRLTVL.

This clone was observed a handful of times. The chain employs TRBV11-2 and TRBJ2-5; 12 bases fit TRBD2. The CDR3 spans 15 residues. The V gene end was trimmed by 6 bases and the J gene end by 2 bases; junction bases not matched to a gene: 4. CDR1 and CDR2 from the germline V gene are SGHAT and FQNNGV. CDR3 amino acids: CASRLTSGGQETQYF. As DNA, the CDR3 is TGTGCCAGCAGGCTGACTAGCGGGGGACAAGAGACCCAGTACTTC.

CDR3: CASSLLSSSGRYSEQFF. The CDR3, as DNA: TGTGCCAGCAGCTTGTTGTCGTCTAGCGGGAGGTATAGTGAGCAGTTCTTC. The chain combines TRBV5-6 with TRBJ2-1; 11 nucleotides align to TRBD2. Germline CDR1 and CDR2: SGHDT and YYEEEE. There are 17 residues in the CDR3. J gave up 9 bases and V 1 base, and 12 bases lay outside the gene matches.

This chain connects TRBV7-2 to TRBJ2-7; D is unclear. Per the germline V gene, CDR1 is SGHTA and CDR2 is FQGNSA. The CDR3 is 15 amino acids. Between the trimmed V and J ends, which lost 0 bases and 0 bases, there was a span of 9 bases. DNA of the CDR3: TGTGCCAGCAGCTTAGCCCCCGCGATCTCCTACGAGCAGTACTTC. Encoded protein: CASSLAPAISYEQYF.

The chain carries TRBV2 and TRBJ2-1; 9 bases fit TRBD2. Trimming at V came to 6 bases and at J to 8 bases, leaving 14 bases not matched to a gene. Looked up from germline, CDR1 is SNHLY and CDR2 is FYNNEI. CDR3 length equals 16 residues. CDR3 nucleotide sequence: TGTGCCAGCAGACCGCCGGCGGGAGGGCAATATCATGAGCAGTTCTTC. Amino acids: CASRPPAGGQYHEQFF.